This is a list of T cell receptor beta chains from one sample in a study of technical replicates of blood from a handful of donors. The method was immunoSEQ multiplex PCR; TCRdb's version includes in-frame clones alone and lacks a portion of them. In the table there are under 20,000 clones, 85% to 90% of which are singletons. Specimen: PBMCs. The receptors were gathered from a human donor in good health. Both conserved end residues are part of each CDR3. D genes are given only for firm matches. Clone size is shown for a subset of rows, as once, few, many or a class of expanded clone.

size,D,V,J,length,CDR3,DNA
-,TRBD2,TRBV6-5,TRBJ2-3,15,CASSPTSGSIDTQYF,TGTGCCAGCAGTCCGACTAGCGGGAGTATAGATACGCAGTATTTT
-,TRBD1,TRBV6-1,TRBJ2-7,15,CASRFVPGQSYEQYF,TGTGCCAGCAGGTTCGTACCGGGACAGAGTTACGAGCAGTACTTC
once,-,TRBV28,TRBJ1-5,14,CATGGGSRNQPQHF,TGTGCCACCGGCGGGGGCTCTCGCAATCAGCCCCAGCATTTT
-,-,TRBV30,TRBJ2-5,13,CAWSVGDSETQYF,TGTGCCTGGAGTGTAGGGGATTCGGAGACCCAGTACTTC
-,-,TRBV29-1,TRBJ1-1,12,CSAQGPGTEAFF,TGCAGCGCACAGGGACCAGGGACTGAAGCTTTCTTT
-,TRBD2,TRBV6-4,TRBJ2-3,15,CASSLAGTSTDTQYF,TGTGCCAGCAGTCTAGCGGGAACTAGCACAGATACGCAGTATTTT
-,TRBD2,TRBV7-8,TRBJ2-1,17,CASSRRTSGGSYNEQFF,TGTGCCAGCAGCCGACGGACTAGCGGGGGCTCCTACAATGAGCAGTTCTTC
once,TRBD1,TRBV27,TRBJ2-7,15,CASSLSSGGWYEQYF,TGTGCCAGCAGTTTATCGTCAGGGGGCTGGTACGAGCAGTACTTC
-,-,TRBV13,TRBJ2-1,12,CASTRSYNEQFF,TGTGCCAGCACTCGGTCCTACAATGAGCAGTTCTTC
-,-,TRBV6-5,TRBJ2-2,15,CASSSKRSNTGELFF,TGTGCCAGCAGCTCAAAGCGGTCGAACACCGGGGAGCTGTTTTTT
-,-,TRBV6-5,TRBJ1-1,15,CASSYSSGVNTEAFF,TGTGCCAGCAGTTACTCGTCCGGGGTGAACACTGAAGCTTTCTTT
-,TRBD1,TRBV18,TRBJ1-2,14,CASSPLATGGGYTF,TGTGCCAGCTCACCACTCGCGACAGGGGGAGGCTACACCTTC
once,-,TRBV18,TRBJ1-5,17,CASSPPNGALGNQPQHF,TGTGCCAGCTCACCACCGAACGGAGCCTTGGGCAATCAGCCCCAGCATTTT
-,TRBD1,TRBV5-1,TRBJ1-2,14,CASSSDRDYYGYTF,TGCGCCAGCAGCTCGGACAGGGATTACTATGGCTACACCTTC
once,TRBD1,TRBV19,TRBJ2-5,15,CASSTGQGIGETQYF,TGTGCCAGTAGTACGGGACAGGGGATTGGGGAGACCCAGTACTTC
-,TRBD1,TRBV5-4,TRBJ2-3,16,CASRWGPGQETDTQYF,TGTGCCAGCAGGTGGGGACCGGGACAGGAAACAGATACGCAGTATTTT
-,-,TRBV14,TRBJ2-7,13,CASSQDTDYEQYF,TGTGCCAGCAGCCAAGATACAGACTACGAGCAGTACTTC
-,TRBD1,TRBV7-9,TRBJ2-3,13,CASSIQGSDTQYF,TGTGCCAGCAGCATACAGGGGTCTGATACGCAGTATTTT
-,TRBD2,TRBV19,TRBJ2-5,18,CASTRRGTSGRIQETQYF,TGTGCCAGTACACGGCGCGGGACTAGCGGGAGAATCCAAGAGACCCAGTACTTC
-,TRBD2,TRBV15,TRBJ2-3,16,CATSRDTSGRADTQYF,TGTGCCACCAGCAGAGATACTAGCGGGAGGGCAGATACGCAGTATTTT
-,TRBD2,TRBV5-4,TRBJ2-7,15,CASSPGLAGVGEQYF,TGTGCCAGCAGCCCGGGACTAGCGGGAGTAGGCGAGCAGTACTTC
-,TRBD2,TRBV7-2,TRBJ2-7,15,CASSLDGGLVREQYF,TGTGCCAGCAGCTTAGATGGGGGACTAGTCAGAGAGCAGTACTTC
-,TRBD1,TRBV28,TRBJ1-4,17,CASRKSILTGGFEKLFF,TGTGCCAGCAGGAAATCAATCCTAACAGGGGGCTTTGAAAAACTGTTTTTT
-,TRBD2,TRBV13,TRBJ2-2,17,CASSLEGLATNTGELFF,TGTGCCAGCAGCTTAGAGGGACTAGCCACGAACACCGGGGAGCTGTTTTTT
-,-,TRBV15,TRBJ1-3,18,CATSRGDRDTSSGNTIYF,TGTGCCACCAGCCGAGGGGACCGGGACACGAGCTCTGGAAACACCATATATTTT
-,-,TRBV6-1,TRBJ1-3,15,CASRMDGSSGNTIYF,TGTGCCAGCAGGATGGACGGGAGCTCTGGAAACACCATATATTTT
-,TRBD2,TRBV25-1,TRBJ2-2,16,CASSRRGRANTGELFF,TGTGCCAGCAGTCGGCGCGGGAGGGCGAACACCGGGGAGCTGTTTTTT
-,TRBD2,TRBV6-4,TRBJ2-2,15,CASSDTSGSTGELFF,TGTGCCAGCAGTGACACTAGCGGGAGCACCGGGGAGCTGTTTTTT
-,-,TRBV28,TRBJ2-1,11,CASNPGGEQFF,TGTGCCAGCAACCCCGGGGGTGAGCAGTTCTTC
-,-,TRBV19,TRBJ1-3,11,CASSTGNTIYF,TGTGCCAGTAGTACAGGCAACACCATATATTTT
-,TRBD2,TRBV5-1,TRBJ2-1,14,CASSSSGGYNEQFF,TGCGCCAGCAGCTCTAGCGGAGGGTACAATGAGCAGTTCTTC
-,-,TRBV11-3,TRBJ2-5,13,CASSRRQQETQYF,TGTGCCAGCAGCCGACGACAGCAAGAGACCCAGTACTTC
-,TRBD1,TRBV19,TRBJ2-5,15,CASNGWGQGTETQYF,TGTGCCAGTAACGGTTGGGGACAGGGGACAGAGACCCAGTACTTC
-,TRBD1,TRBV25-1,TRBJ2-2,15,CASSEGTGAIGELFF,TGTGCCAGCAGTGAGGGGACAGGGGCGATCGGGGAGCTGTTTTTT
-,-,TRBV29-1,TRBJ2-3,14,CSVESGDGTDTQYF,TGCAGCGTTGAATCAGGGGACGGCACAGATACGCAGTATTTT
-,-,TRBV4-1,TRBJ1-5,13,CASSQADNQPQHF,TGCGCCAGCAGCCAGGCAGACAATCAGCCCCAGCATTTT
-,-,TRBV28,TRBJ2-3,15,CASHQQGPSTDTQYF,TGTGCCAGCCATCAACAGGGACCTAGCACAGATACGCAGTATTTT
-,-,TRBV2,TRBJ1-1,14,CASSDRQGGTEAFF,TGTGCCAGCAGTGATCGGCAGGGTGGAACTGAAGCTTTCTTT
once,-,TRBV27,TRBJ1-1,14,CASREVQGGTEAFF,TGTGCCAGCCGAGAGGTACAGGGTGGGACTGAAGCTTTCTTT
few,-,TRBV2,TRBJ1-1,11,CASSENSEAFF,TGTGCCAGCAGTGAGAACAGCGAAGCTTTCTTT
-,-,TRBV6-1,TRBJ2-3,14,CASSLAAVTDTQYF,TGTGCCAGCTCCTTAGCGGCCGTCACAGATACGCAGTATTTT
-,-,TRBV5-8,TRBJ1-4,14,CASSAGAPNEKLFF,TGTGCCAGCAGCGCGGGGGCTCCTAATGAAAAACTGTTTTTT
-,TRBD1,TRBV14,TRBJ1-5,14,CASSQGDRDQPQHF,TGTGCCAGCAGCCAGGGCGACAGGGATCAGCCCCAGCATTTT
-,-,TRBV19,TRBJ2-7,13,CASQGPGFYEQYF,TGTGCCAGCCAGGGCCCTGGGTTCTACGAGCAGTACTTC